This T cell receptor beta chain was sequenced in a study of T cells in Graves' hyperthyroidism and ophthalmopathy. Whole-study findings and limits: In blood, most of the thyroid clonotypes expanded above 0.001 were also present. Ophthalmopathy was distinguished from stable hyperthyroidism by 13 V-J signatures.

The investigators amplified TCR beta CDR3 regions from RNA transcripts. HTBI primers drove first-round RT-PCR of the TCR CDR3. TCRdb re-called the multiplex PCR reads with MiXCR, one entry per CDR3 protein. The table shows roughly 180,000 distinct CDR3 sequences, with about 9.4% occurring only once. Clinical symptoms, serum thyroxine, TRAb, thyroid ultrasound and orbital computed tomography informed diagnoses. The blood specimen was taken at initial hyperthyroidism diagnosis, before any ophthalmopathy symptoms. Note on this clonotype: What it binds is not known. A read error may explain this, as a much larger clone is one base away.

CDR1 MGHRA and CDR2 YSYEKL come from the germline V gene. CDR3 length: 18 amino acids. Input material: blood. The receptor's source is a woman aged 18-35 years with Graves' hyperthyroidism that later progressed to Graves' ophthalmopathy. The V gene is TRBV4-1, the J gene TRBJ2-2; 8 bases match TRBD2. CDR3 bases: TGTGCCAGCAGCCAAGATGGTGGGGGACTAGTGAGTTCCGGGAAGCTGTTTTTT. Translation gives CASSQDGGGLVSSGKLFF.